These T cell receptor beta chains were read from a single sample in a study of T cells in localized non-small cell lung cancer. Clones were sequenced by immunoSEQ multiplex PCR, and TCRdb holds only the in-frame ones, with some missing. The sample contains around 140,000 clones, around 90% of which appear only once. The specimen was peripheral blood, collected before any cancer treatment. These TCRs come from a female donor older than 55 with stage I lung adenocarcinoma. Both conserved end residues are part of each CDR3. The D gene is left open where the match is weak. Expanded clones are given a class, and other clones once, few, many or no size at all.

abundance,j_gene,v_gene,len,d_gene,CDR3aa,CDR3nt
few,TRBJ1-5,TRBV4-2,14,.,CAASRGIFNQPQHF,TGTGCCGCTTCCCGGGGGATATTCAATCAGCCCCAGCATTTT
.,TRBJ2-2,TRBV7-3,15,TRBD2,CASSPGTKNTGELFF,TGTGCCAGCAGCCCCGGGACTAAGAACACCGGGGAGCTGTTTTTT
.,TRBJ2-7,TRBV28,12,.,CASSPRQLEQYF,TGTGCCAGCAGTCCACGACAGCTCGAGCAGTACTTC
.,TRBJ2-7,TRBV27,15,TRBD2,CASRGLAGDIYEQYF,TGTGCCAGCAGAGGACTAGCGGGAGATATCTACGAGCAGTACTTC
.,TRBJ2-7,TRBV25-1,15,.,CASSETGDSVGEQYF,TGTGCCAGCAGTGAGACAGGTGATTCTGTAGGCGAGCAGTACTTC
.,TRBJ2-7,TRBV6-6,15,TRBD1,CASSKPGQGTYEQYF,TGTGCCAGCAGTAAACCGGGACAGGGGACCTACGAGCAGTACTTC
.,TRBJ2-3,TRBV2,17,.,CASSELVWERVEDTQYF,TGTGCCAGCAGTGAACTCGTATGGGAGCGGGTGGAAGATACGCAGTATTTT
.,TRBJ2-5,TRBV10-2,15,TRBD2,CASSEGGRGSETQYF,TGCGCCAGCAGTGAAGGCGGGAGGGGGTCAGAGACCCAGTACTTC
.,TRBJ2-5,TRBV5-6,15,TRBD1,CASSPGGQGSETQYF,TGTGCCAGCAGCCCGGGGGGACAGGGATCAGAGACCCAGTACTTC
.,TRBJ2-7,TRBV19,15,.,CASSIEGALGSEQYF,TGTGCCAGTAGTATAGAAGGGGCCCTGGGGTCTGAGCAGTACTTC